The source of this T cell receptor beta chain is a study of beta chain features in type 1 diabetes. Findings and limits, study-wide: There were fewer insertions and more deletions at the VDJ junctions of type 1 diabetes patients. These data did not resolve whether HLA type affects TCRB rearrangement. A closer apparent resemblance between naive, central memory and Treg TCRB repertoires was seen in patients than in healthy donors.

Sequenced material consisted of expressed TCRB transcripts (all of the isolated RNA was reverse transcribed). Measured with immunoSEQ multiplex PCR; TCRdb has only the in-frame clones, and not every one. Counted here are some 500,000 clones, roughly 11% occurring once; the ten biggest clones make up less than 0.06%. Concerning this clone itself: The antigen is unknown.

The specimen was naive CD4+ T cells from blood. The sequence was obtained from a woman between 18 and 29 years old in good health.

The CDR3 region has the DNA TGTGCCAGCAGCGTAGGAAGAAGGACAGGGGGCCGCAATGAGCAGTTCTTC. It encodes CASSVGRRTGGRNEQFF. The chain links TRBV9 to TRBJ2-1, with 11 bases identical to TRBD1. Trimming at V came to 0 bases and at J to 6 bases, leaving 8 bases not matched to a gene. Germline loops: CDR1 SGDLS, CDR2 YYNGEE. This CDR3 is 17 amino acids long.